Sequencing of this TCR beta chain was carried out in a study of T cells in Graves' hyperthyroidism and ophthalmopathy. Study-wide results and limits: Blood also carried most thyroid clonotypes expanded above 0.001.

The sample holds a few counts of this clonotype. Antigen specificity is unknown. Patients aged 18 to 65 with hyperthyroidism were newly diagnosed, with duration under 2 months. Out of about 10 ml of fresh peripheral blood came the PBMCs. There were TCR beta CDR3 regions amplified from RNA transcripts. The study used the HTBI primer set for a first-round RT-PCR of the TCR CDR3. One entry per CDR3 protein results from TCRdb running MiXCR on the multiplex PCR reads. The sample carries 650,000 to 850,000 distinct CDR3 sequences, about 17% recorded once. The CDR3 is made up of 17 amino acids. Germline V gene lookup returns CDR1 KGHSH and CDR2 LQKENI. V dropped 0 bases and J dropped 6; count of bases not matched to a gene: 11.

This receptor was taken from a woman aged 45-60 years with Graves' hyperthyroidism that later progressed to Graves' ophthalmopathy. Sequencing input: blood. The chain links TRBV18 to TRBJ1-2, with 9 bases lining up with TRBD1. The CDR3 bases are TGTGCCAGCTCACCACCTCTTCGACAGGGGGTTTTTCATGGCTACACCTTC. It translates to CASSPPLRQGVFHGYTF.